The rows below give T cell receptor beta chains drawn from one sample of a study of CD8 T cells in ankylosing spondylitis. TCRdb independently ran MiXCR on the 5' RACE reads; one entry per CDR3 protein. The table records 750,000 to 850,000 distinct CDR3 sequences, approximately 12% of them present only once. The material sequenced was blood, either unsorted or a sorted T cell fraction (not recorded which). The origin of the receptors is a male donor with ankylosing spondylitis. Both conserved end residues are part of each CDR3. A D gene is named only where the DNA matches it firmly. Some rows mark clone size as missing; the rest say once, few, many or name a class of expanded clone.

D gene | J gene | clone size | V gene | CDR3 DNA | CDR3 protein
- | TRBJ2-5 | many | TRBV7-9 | TGTGCCAGCAGCTTACGGCGGAAAGAGACCCAGTACTTC | CASSLRRKETQYF
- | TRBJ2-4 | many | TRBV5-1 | TGCGCCAGCAGCCCGGACCAGGACAGATACATTCAGTACTTC | CASSPDQDRYIQYF
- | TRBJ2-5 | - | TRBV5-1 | TGCGCCAGCAGCTCGGGACTTCCCCAAGAGACCCAGTACTTC | CASSSGLPQETQYF
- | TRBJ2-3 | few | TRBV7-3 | TGTGCCAGCAGCTATCAAGGGAGTACGCAGTATTTT | CASSYQGSTQYF
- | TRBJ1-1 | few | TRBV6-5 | TGTGCCAGCAGTTGGGACCCCCTTCCAACTGAAGCTTTCTTT | CASSWDPLPTEAFF
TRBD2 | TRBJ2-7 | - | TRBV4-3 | TGCGCCAGCAGCCAAGATCTAGGAGCGGGGGGCGTCGAGCAGTACTTC | CASSQDLGAGGVEQYF
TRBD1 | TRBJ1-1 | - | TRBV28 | TGTGCCAGCAGCAATACGGCCGGGACAGGGAACACTGAAGCTTTCTTT | CASSNTAGTGNTEAFF
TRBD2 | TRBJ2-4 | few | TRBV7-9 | TGTGCCAGCAGCCCCGGACTAGCGGGTATTAAAAACATTCAGTACTTC | CASSPGLAGIKNIQYF
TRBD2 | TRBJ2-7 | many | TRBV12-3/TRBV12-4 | TGTGCCAGCAGAATCGGGGGGTCCTACGAGCAGTACTTC | CASRIGGSYEQYF
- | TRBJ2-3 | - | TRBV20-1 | TGCATTGCTAGAGATTCGAGCAGCAACACAGATACGCAGTATTTT | CIARDSSSNTDTQYF
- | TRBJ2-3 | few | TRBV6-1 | TGTGCCAGCAGTCCTCGGGACGCGGAGGATACGCAGTATTTT | CASSPRDAEDTQYF
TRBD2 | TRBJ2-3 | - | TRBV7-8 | TGTGCCAGCAGCTTAGAGTCTAGCGGGGGGTTTGCAGATACGCAGTATTTT | CASSLESSGGFADTQYF
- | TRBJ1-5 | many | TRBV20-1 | TGCAGTGCTAGAGGACAGAATCAGCCCCAGCATTTT | CSARGQNQPQHF
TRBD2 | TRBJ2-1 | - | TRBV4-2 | TGTGCCACCGCATTAAAGCGGGGGGACAACAATGAGCAGTTCTTC | CATALKRGDNNEQFF
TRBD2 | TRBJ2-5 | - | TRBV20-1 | TGCAGTGCTAGAGATGGCCTAGCGGGGTCGGATCTCCAGTACTTC | CSARDGLAGSDLQYF
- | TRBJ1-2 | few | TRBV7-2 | TGTGCCAGCAGCCAGTTTGGATCCCGCGGCTACACCTTC | CASSQFGSRGYTF
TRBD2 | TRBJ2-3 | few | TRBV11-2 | TGTGCCAGCAGCTCCCCCCTAGCGGCCACTTCTAGCACAGATACGCAGTATTTT | CASSSPLAATSSTDTQYF
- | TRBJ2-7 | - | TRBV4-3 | TGCGCCAGCAGCCAGGGCCTAGGATCCTACGAGCAGTACTTC | CASSQGLGSYEQYF
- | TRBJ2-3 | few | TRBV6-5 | TGTGCCAGCAGTTACGTGGGGGGTAATACGCAGTATTTT | CASSYVGGNTQYF
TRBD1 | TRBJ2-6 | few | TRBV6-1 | TGTGCCAGCAGTAGCTGGGACAGGGGAGGCTCTGGGGCCAACGTCCTGACTTTC | CASSSWDRGGSGANVLTF
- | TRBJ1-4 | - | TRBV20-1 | TGCAGTGCCGTCTATAGACAGTTATCAGTTAATGAAAAACTGTTTTTT | CSAVYRQLSVNEKLFF
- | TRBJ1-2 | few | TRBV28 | TGTGCCAGCAGTTTATTAGGGGGAGCTCCTTTTTTAGGCTACACCTTC | CASSLLGGAPFLGYTF
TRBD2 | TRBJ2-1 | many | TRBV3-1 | TGTGCCAGCAGCCAAACGGGAGGAGGCTACAATGAGCAGTTCTTC | CASSQTGGGYNEQFF
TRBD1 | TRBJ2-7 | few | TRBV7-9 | TGTGCCAGCAGCAGGACAGGGATCGGCGAGCAGTACTTC | CASSRTGIGEQYF
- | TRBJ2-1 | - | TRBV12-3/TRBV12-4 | TGTGCCAGCAGTTACCGTGCGCACAAGCAGTTCTTC | CASSYRAHKQFF
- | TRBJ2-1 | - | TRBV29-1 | TGCAGCCTATCGCCGGGGCCGAGCTCCTACAATGAGCAGTTCTTC | CSLSPGPSSYNEQFF
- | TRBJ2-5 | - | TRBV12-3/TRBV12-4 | TGTGCCAGCAGTTTCCAGGCCGGGACACCGGGACTTCCCACCCAGTACTTC | CASSFQAGTPGLPTQYF
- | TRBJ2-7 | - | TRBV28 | TGTGCCAGCAGTTTGGTGGGTCGGGGGTCCTACGAGCAGTACTTC | CASSLVGRGSYEQYF
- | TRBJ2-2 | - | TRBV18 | TGTGCCAGCTCACCAGGGATGGCAAACGCAGGGACCGGGGAGCTGTTTTTT | CASSPGMANAGTGELFF
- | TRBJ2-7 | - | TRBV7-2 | TGTGCCAGCAGCTTTGTAGTCTACGAGCAGTACTTC | CASSFVVYEQYF
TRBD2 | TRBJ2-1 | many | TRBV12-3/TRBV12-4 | TGCGCCAGCAGCCGAACCAGCGGGGGGGCCTATGAGCAGTTCTTC | CASSRTSGGAYEQFF
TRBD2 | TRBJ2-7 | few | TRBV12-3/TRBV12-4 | TGTGCCAGCAGTAAAAAAGCGGGAGGGCCCTTCGAGCAGTACTTC | CASSKKAGGPFEQYF
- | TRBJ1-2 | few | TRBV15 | TGTGCCACCAGCAGAGATCTTTACGGCTACACCTTC | CATSRDLYGYTF
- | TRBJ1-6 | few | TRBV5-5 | TGTGCCAGCAGCATGGGGACGGTAATTTCACCCCTCCACTTT | CASSMGTVISPLHF
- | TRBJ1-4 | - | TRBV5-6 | TGTGCCAGCAGCTTACAGGGAGGGTTGGCAACTAATGAAAAACTGTTTTTT | CASSLQGGLATNEKLFF
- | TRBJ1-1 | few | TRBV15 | TGTGCCACCAGCAGAGGAGGTCCGGTGAACACTGAAGCTTTCTTT | CATSRGGPVNTEAFF
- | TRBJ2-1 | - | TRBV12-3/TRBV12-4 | TGTCCCAGCAGGGCGTCCTCCTACAATGAGCAGTTCTTC | CPSRASSYNEQFF
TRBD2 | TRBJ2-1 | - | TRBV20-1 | TGCAGTGCTAGGACGGGACTAGCGGGGGGTTACAATGAGCAGTTCTTC | CSARTGLAGGYNEQFF